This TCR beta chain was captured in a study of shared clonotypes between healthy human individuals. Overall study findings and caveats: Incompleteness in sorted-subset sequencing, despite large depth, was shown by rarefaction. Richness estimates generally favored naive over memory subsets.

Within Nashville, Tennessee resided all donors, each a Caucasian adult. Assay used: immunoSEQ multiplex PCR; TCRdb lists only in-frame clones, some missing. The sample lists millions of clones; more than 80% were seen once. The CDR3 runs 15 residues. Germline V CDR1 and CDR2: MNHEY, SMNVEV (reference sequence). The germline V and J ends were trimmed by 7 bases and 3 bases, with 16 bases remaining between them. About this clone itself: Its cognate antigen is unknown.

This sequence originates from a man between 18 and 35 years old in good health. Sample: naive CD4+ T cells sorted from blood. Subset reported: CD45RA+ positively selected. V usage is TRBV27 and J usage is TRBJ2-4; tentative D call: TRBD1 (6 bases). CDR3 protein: CASKEGGLGKNIQYF. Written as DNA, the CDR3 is TGTGCCAGCAAGGAAGGGGGTCTTGGCAAAAACATTCAGTACTTC.